Below, 21 T cell receptor beta chains from the same sample are listed, as sequenced in a study of T cell responses to AZD1222 COVID-19 vaccine. The assay was immunoSEQ multiplex PCR, and TCRdb's table has in-frame clones only and misses some. The profile shows fewer than 150,000 clones, around 88% of them singletons. The sequencing here drew on peripheral blood, taken on day 0 of AZD1222 vaccination. The receptors come from an adult in good health.

This clone was recorded a few times. This chain links TRBV5-1 with TRBJ2-3; D possibly corresponds to TRBD1 (5 bases). Deletions cut 2 bases from V and 4 bases from J, with 14 bases between. CDR3 size: 15 residues. Germline CDR1 reads SGHRS; CDR2 reads YFSETQ. The CDR3 region has the DNA TGCGCCAGCAGCTTTGGTGCGTCAGGGTCAGATACGCAGTATTTT. The encoded protein is CASSFGASGSDTQYF.

This chain connects TRBV5-6 to TRBJ2-3; 10 bases agree with TRBD2. The CDR3 runs to 16 residues. Unmatched junction bases numbered 5, after V lost 2 bases and J lost 2 bases. CDR1 is SGHDT, CDR2 YYEEEE, per germline. CDR3 DNA sequence: TGTGCCAGCAGCTTCCTTAGCGGGGGGAACACAGATACGCAGTATTTT. It codes for CASSFLSGGNTDTQYF.

The V gene is TRBV11-2, the J gene TRBJ2-1; D ambiguous. The CDR3 is 13 amino acids. The V and J ends lost 1 base and 10 bases respectively, with 11 bases between them. From germline, CDR1 is SGHAT and CDR2 FQNNGV. The CDR3 protein is CASSLGPSWEQFF. DNA of the CDR3: TGTGCCAGCAGCTTAGGACCCTCTTGGGAGCAGTTCTTC.

The V and J genes are TRBV12-5 and TRBJ1-4; TRBD1 matches at 7 bases. Trimming cost V 5 bases and J 2 bases; bases outside gene matches: 2. This CDR3 region has 14 residues. Germline assignment: CDR1 LGHNT and CDR2 FRNRAP. In DNA, the CDR3 is TGTGCTAGTGGTCCACAGGGGACTAATGAAAAACTGTTTTTT. It yields the protein CASGPQGTNEKLFF. Using reference TRBV12-5 and TRBJ1-4 for the parts outside the CDR3, the full variable domain is DARVTQTPRHKVTEMGQEVTMRCQPILGHNTVFWYRQTMMQGLELLAYFRNRAPLDDSGMPKDRFSAEMPDATLATLKIQPSEPRDSAVYFCASGPQGTNEKLFFGSGTQLSVL.

V is TRBV19 and J is TRBJ1-2, with D possibly matching TRBD1 (5 bases). The CDR3 covers 15 residues. Germline V gene data show CDR1 as LNHDA and CDR2 as SQIVND (reference sequence). With 4 bases removed from V and 6 bases from J, the gap between germline ends came to 18 bases. The CDR3 nucleotides are TGTGCCAGTAGTACACGGACGGGGGGACTGGATGGCTACACCTTC. This gives the protein CASSTRTGGLDGYTF.

This rearrangement joins TRBV4-3 to TRBJ1-4; D is perhaps TRBD1 (5 bases). Trimming took 4 bases from V and 4 from J, leaving 16 bases between them. The CDR3 has 16 amino acids. Germline V gene data show CDR1 as LGHNA and CDR2 as YSLEER. The CDR3 sequence: CASSRTPQVNNEKLFF. The CDR3 DNA is TGCGCCAGCAGCCGAACCCCACAGGTGAATAATGAAAAACTGTTTTTT.

The chain is built from TRBV6-6 and TRBJ2-1; 9 bases match TRBD2. Germline assignment: CDR1 MNHNY and CDR2 SVGAGI (reference sequence). This CDR3 comprises 14 residues. With 4 bases clipped from V and 5 bases from J, the junction kept 3 bases outside the gene matches. This chain's CDR3 is CASSWRGGNNEQFF. CDR3 DNA sequence: TGTGCCAGCAGTTGGCGGGGGGGGAACAATGAGCAGTTCTTC.

The J gene is TRBJ1-6, the V gene TRBV3-1 (or the pseudogene TRBV3-2); D gene ambiguous. The germline V gene has CDR1 LGHDT and CDR2 YNNKEL (reference sequence). Trimming took 3 bases from V and 9 from J, leaving 6 bases between them. The CDR3 consists of 12 residues. CDR3 loop: CASSHRISPLHF. Here the CDR3 DNA reads TGTGCCAGCAGCCACAGGATTTCACCCCTCCACTTT.

The chain links TRBV4-2 to TRBJ2-7, with D hard to call. V was trimmed by 1 base and J by 0 bases, leaving 19 bases between them. This CDR3 is 18 amino acids long. The germline V gene encodes CDR1 LGHNA and CDR2 YNFKEQ. This chain's CDR3 is CASSQALSVSSTSYEQYF. The CDR3 region has the DNA TGTGCCAGCAGCCAAGCTTTGAGCGTTTCATCTACCTCCTACGAGCAGTACTTC.

This sequence joins TRBV11-1 and TRBJ2-3; 8 nucleotides line up with TRBD1. The germline CDR1 and CDR2 sequences are SGHAT and FQDESV (reference sequence). V shed 6 bases, J shed 6 bases, and the junction held 11 bases outside the gene matches. The CDR3 is made up of 15 amino acids. As DNA, the CDR3 is TGTGCCAGCAGTCCACAGGGGGGCCCCTATGATACGCAGTATTTT. Protein sequence: CASSPQGGPYDTQYF.

This clone was observed a handful of times. V is TRBV7-6 and J is TRBJ2-2; 11 bases fit TRBD2. CDR3 length: 15 residues. Looked up from germline, CDR1 is SGHVS and CDR2 is FNYEAQ. Unmatched junction bases numbered 9, after V lost 5 bases and J lost 10 bases. This CDR3 reads CASSPGTSGLKELFF. CDR3 bases: TGTGCCAGCAGCCCCGGGACTAGCGGATTGAAGGAGCTGTTTTTT. Using reference TRBV7-6 and TRBJ2-2 for the parts outside the CDR3, the full variable domain is GAGVSQSPRYKVTKRGQDVALRCDPISGHVSLYWYRQALGQGPEFLTYFNYEAQQDKSGLPNDRFSAERPEGSISTLTIQRTEQRDSAMYRCASSPGTSGLKELFFGEGSRLTVL.

The chain employs TRBV19 and TRBJ1-2; 9 bases align to TRBD1. V lost 5 bases and J lost 1; bases outside the gene matches: 8. CDR3 length equals 16 residues. Germline lookup yields CDR1 LNHDA and CDR2 SQIVND (reference sequence). CDR3 sequence (DNA): TGTGCCAGTAGTTTACAGGGGGCGATCGTTAACTATGGCTACACCTTC. Its protein product is CASSLQGAIVNYGYTF.

Turning to this clone: Other DNA sequences from this sample encode an identical CDR3 as well. The chain is built from TRBV27 and TRBJ2-2, with TRBD2 identical over 12 bases. Germline V lookup: CDR1 MNHEY, CDR2 SMNVEV (reference sequence). The CDR3 consists of 21 residues. Trimming removed 3 bases from V and 1 base from J; junction bases left unmatched: 15. CDR3: CASSFLRWASGGVGNTGELFF. The CDR3 nucleotides are TGTGCCAGCAGTTTTCTCCGTTGGGCTAGCGGGGGGGTGGGGAACACCGGGGAGCTGTTTTTT.

The chain links TRBV14 to TRBJ2-5; TRBD2 is a possible D gene (6 bases). The V gene lost 7 bases and the J gene lost 1 base, with 19 bases spanning the gap. Germline V CDR1 and CDR2: SGHDN, FVKESK. The CDR3 extends over 16 amino acids. CDR3 nucleotide sequence: TGTGCCAGCAAAGCCCGGGACTTCTATACCCAAGAGACCCAGTACTTC. This translates into CASKARDFYTQETQYF.

The chain recombines TRBV7-2 with TRBJ2-3; D gene ambiguous. The germline V and J ends were trimmed by 2 bases and 2 bases, with 8 bases remaining between them. The CDR3 loop spans 14 amino acids. From germline, CDR1 is SGHTA and CDR2 FQGNSA. The CDR3 coding sequence is TGTGCCAGCAGCTTAAGGGCCCACACAGATACGCAGTATTTT. Translation gives CASSLRAHTDTQYF.

The genes are TRBV11-1 and TRBJ1-2, with D uncertain. Trimming stripped 1 base from V and 5 bases from J, with 8 bases between. Germline V gene sequence: CDR1 SGHAT, CDR2 FQDESV (reference sequence). The CDR3 runs to 13 residues. CDR3 nucleotide sequence: TGTGCCAGCAGCTTAGTTCCGGGTTATGGCTACACCTTC. The encoded protein is CASSLVPGYGYTF.

The V and J genes are TRBV5-8 and TRBJ1-5, with 7 positions matching TRBD1. This CDR3 spans 14 amino acids. CDR1 and CDR2 from the germline V gene are SGHTS and YDEGEE. With 2 bases clipped from V and 8 bases from J, the junction kept 7 bases outside the gene matches. The CDR3 DNA reads TGTGCCAGCAGCTTAAACAGGGGTAGGGAGCCCCAGCATTTT. This encodes CASSLNRGREPQHF.

This clone has only one observation. This chain joins TRBV9 and TRBJ1-2; D is unclear. This CDR3 has 13 amino acids. V gave up 4 bases and J gave up 7 bases, with 14 bases separating them. The germline V gene has CDR1 SGDLS and CDR2 YYNGEE. CDR3 sequence: CASSLGPVGGYTF. DNA of the CDR3: TGTGCCAGCAGCCTCGGACCTGTGGGTGGCTACACCTTC.

The chain has TRBV25-1 and TRBJ1-2; 7 nucleotides line up with TRBD1. This CDR3 is 14 amino acids long. Trimming took 2 bases from V and 6 from J; bases not matched to a gene: 6. Germline values: CDR1 MGHDK, CDR2 SYGVNS. CDR3 DNA sequence: TGTGCCAGCAGTGAAACGGTGACAGGGAATGGCTACACCTTC. Protein: CASSETVTGNGYTF.

Worth noting for this clone: One end of the junction fails to match germline, which may point to a read error. CDR3 in amino acids: CSASRGGRNPGELFF. As DNA, the CDR3 is TGCAGTGCTAGTCGGGGGGGGCGGAACCCCGGGGAGCTGTTTTTT. J is TRBJ2-2 and V is TRBV20-1, with TRBD2 matching 8 bases. The germline CDR1 and CDR2 sequences are DFQATT and SNEGSKA (reference sequence). The CDR3 has 15 amino acids.

V and J are TRBV5-5 and TRBJ2-7; D unresolved. Between the trimmed V and J ends, which lost 0 bases and 0 bases, there was a span of 10 bases. This CDR3 spans 15 amino acids. CDR1 and CDR2 from the germline V gene are SGHKS and YYEKEE (reference sequence). In nucleotides, the CDR3 is TGTGCCAGCAGCTTGGTGATGGCCGGCTCCTACGAGCAGTACTTC. Translation gives CASSLVMAGSYEQYF. The entire variable domain, with the rest obtained from reference TRBV5-5 and TRBJ2-7, is as follows: DAGVTQSPTHLIKTRGQQVTLRCSPISGHKSVSWYQQVLGQGPQFIFQYYEKEERGRGNFPDRFSARQFPNYSSELNVNALLLGDSALYLCASSLVMAGSYEQYFGPGTRLTVT.